These 14 T cell receptor beta chains share one sample of origin, sequenced in a study of shared clonotypes between healthy human individuals. Assay: immunoSEQ multiplex PCR; the TCRdb copy retains only in-frame clones and omits some. The table shows around 2.5 million clones, with 90% to 95% occurring only once. What was sequenced was naive CD4+ T cells from PBMCs. Subset here: CD45RA+ positively selected. Every receptor here comes from a man younger than 35 in good health. Some clones in this sample may be carry-over from other donors' samples.

This sequence joins TRBV6-4 and TRBJ2-6; TRBD1 might be the D (6 bases). The CDR3 has 16 amino acids. Germline V gene lookup returns CDR1 MRHNA and CDR2 SNTAGT. The V end lost 6 bases, the J end lost 2 bases, and 14 bases lay between the germline ends. The CDR3 loop is CASSLHPGAGANVLTF. The CDR3 DNA sequence: TGTGCCAGCAGCCTCCACCCAGGGGCTGGGGCCAACGTCCTGACTTTC.

This sequence joins TRBV18 and TRBJ1-1; D is unresolved. V dropped 3 bases and J dropped 2 bases, with 13 bases sitting between them. Germline CDR1 reads KGHSH; CDR2 reads LQKENI. There are 15 residues in the CDR3. Written as DNA, the CDR3 is TGTGCCAGCTCACCGGACGCCCCCCGAAACACTGAAGCTTTCTTT. This encodes CASSPDAPRNTEAFF.

J is TRBJ1-6 and V is TRBV5-1; D is ambiguous. CDR1 and CDR2 (germline): SGHRS, YFSETQ. Trimming took off 0 bases at V and 2 bases at J, with 3 bases between the two ends. The CDR3 has 14 amino acids. CDR3 bases: TGCGCCAGCAGCTTGGCCACCTATAATTCACCCCTCCACTTT. It specifies CASSLATYNSPLHF.

Concerning this clone: The germline gene is not matched at one end of the junction; a read error may be the cause. This chain connects TRBV28 to TRBJ2-1; tentative D call: TRBD1 (6 bases). CDR1 and CDR2 (germline): MDHEN, SYDVKM. This CDR3 is built from 12 residues. CDR3 nucleotide sequence: TGTGCCAGCAGTTCGATCTCCGGGACAAGGATCTTC. Translated: CASSSISGTRIF. The full variable domain, with the rest looked up from reference TRBV28 and TRBJ2-1, is DVKVTQSSRYLVKRTGEKVFLECVQDMDHENMFWYRQDPGLGLRLIYFSYDVKMKEKGDIPEGYSVSREKKERFSLILESASTNQTSMYLCASSSISGTRIFGPGTRLTVL.

The chain recombines TRBV4-1 with TRBJ1-1, with 7 bases aligning to TRBD1. Looked up from germline, CDR1 is MGHRA and CDR2 is YSYEKL. The CDR3 has 14 residues. Trimming took 4 bases from V and 4 from J; bases not matched to a gene: 6. The CDR3 protein is CASSRTTGVTEAFF. The CDR3 DNA reads TGCGCCAGCAGCCGGACCACAGGGGTCACTGAAGCTTTCTTT.

This clone was found a few times. The chain carries TRBV25-1 and TRBJ1-5; D unclear. This CDR3 is built from 14 residues. Germline CDR1 reads MGHDK; CDR2 reads SYGVNS. The V and J ends lost 3 bases and 5 bases respectively, with 11 bases between them. This chain's CDR3 is CASSDGGKYQPQHF. Written as DNA, the CDR3 is TGTGCCAGCAGTGATGGAGGTAAGTATCAGCCCCAGCATTTT.

The genes are TRBV27 and TRBJ1-3; D gene uncertain. The CDR3 sequence is 14 residues long. V lost 6 bases and J 0 bases, leaving 9 bases between the germline ends. Germline values: CDR1 MNHEY, CDR2 SMNVEV (reference sequence). The CDR3 reads CASRKLDSGNTIYF. The CDR3 DNA reads TGTGCCAGCAGGAAGTTAGACTCTGGAAACACCATATATTTT.

This clone was counted only a few times. The genes are TRBV4-2 and TRBJ1-1; D might be TRBD1 (6 bases). Per germline, CDR1 LGHNA and CDR2 YNFKEQ. CDR3 length: 14 amino acids. The V and J ends lost 0 bases and 1 base respectively, with 6 bases between them. The CDR3 DNA is TGTGCCAGCAGCCAAGAACAGGGGAACACTGAAGCTTTCTTT. Encoded protein: CASSQEQGNTEAFF.

The genes are TRBV19 and TRBJ1-1; D perhaps matches TRBD1 (6 bases). This CDR3 has 13 amino acids. Germline lookup yields CDR1 LNHDA and CDR2 SQIVND (reference sequence). V shed 5 bases and J shed 5 bases, with 12 bases lying between them. The CDR3 DNA reads as TGTGCCAGTAGTGCCCAACAGGGAACTGAAGCTTTCTTT. As protein: CASSAQQGTEAFF.

This sequence joins TRBV10-1 and TRBJ2-5; either TRBD1 or TRBD2 may fit D (5 bases each). Germline V CDR1 and CDR2: WNHNN, SYGVQD (reference sequence). V was clipped by 4 bases and J by 5 bases, with 11 bases between them. The CDR3 has 13 amino acids. This CDR3 is CASSGDRWETQYF. DNA for the CDR3: TGCGCCAGCAGTGGGGACCGCTGGGAGACCCAGTACTTC.

The chain employs TRBV18 and TRBJ2-7, with 9 bases fitting TRBD2. Germline V gene lookup returns CDR1 KGHSH and CDR2 LQKENI. The CDR3 consists of 15 residues. V lost 2 bases to trimming and J lost 3 bases; unmatched junction nucleotides: 5. Written as DNA, the CDR3 is TGTGCCAGCTCACCAAAACAGCGGGGGGTCTACGAGCAGTACTTC. Amino acid sequence: CASSPKQRGVYEQYF.

This clone was picked up one time. The genes are TRBV15 and TRBJ2-7, with D uncertain. Per germline, CDR1 LNHNV and CDR2 YYDKDF (reference sequence). This CDR3 region has 15 residues. V was pared by 2 bases and J by 2 bases, with 13 bases between. The CDR3 DNA reads TGTGCCACCAGCAGACCTGAGGCCGCAACCTACGAGCAGTACTTC. The encoded protein is CATSRPEAATYEQYF. Full variable domain (remainder filled in from reference TRBV15 and TRBJ2-7): DAMVIQNPRYQVTQFGKPVTLSCSQTLNHNVMYWYQQKSSQAPKLLFHYYDKDFNNEADTPDNFQSRRPNTSFCFLDIRSPGLGDTAMYLCATSRPEAATYEQYFGPGTRLTVT.

For the CDR3, the DNA is TGTGCCAGCAGTTTAGAGTCCATAAGCACCGGGGAGCTGTTTTTT. It encodes CASSLESISTGELFF. The J gene is TRBJ2-2, the V gene TRBV28; no clear D. V lost 2 bases, J lost 4 bases, and 11 bases lay in between. The CDR3 covers 15 residues. Germline-derived CDR1 and CDR2 are MDHEN and SYDVKM.

The rearrangement uses TRBV5-1 and TRBJ2-3; D gene ambiguous. V was trimmed by 3 bases and J by 2 bases, leaving 13 bases between them. Germline V gene data show CDR1 as SGHRS and CDR2 as YFSETQ. The CDR3 sequence is 15 residues long. CDR3 DNA sequence: TGCGCCAGCAGCTCCCGCTCCTGGCACACAGATACGCAGTATTTT. It yields the protein CASSSRSWHTDTQYF.